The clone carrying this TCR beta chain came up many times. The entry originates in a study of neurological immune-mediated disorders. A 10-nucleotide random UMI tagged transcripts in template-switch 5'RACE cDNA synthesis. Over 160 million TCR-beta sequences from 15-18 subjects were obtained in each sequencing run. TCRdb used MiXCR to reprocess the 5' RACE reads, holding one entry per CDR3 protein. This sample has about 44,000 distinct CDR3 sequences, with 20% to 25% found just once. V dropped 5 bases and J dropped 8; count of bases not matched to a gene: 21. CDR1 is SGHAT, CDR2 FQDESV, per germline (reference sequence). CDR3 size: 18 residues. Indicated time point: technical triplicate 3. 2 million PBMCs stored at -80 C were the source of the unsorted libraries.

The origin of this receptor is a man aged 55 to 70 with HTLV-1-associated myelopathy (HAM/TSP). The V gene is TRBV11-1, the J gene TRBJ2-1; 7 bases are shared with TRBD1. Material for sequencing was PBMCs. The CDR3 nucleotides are TGTGCCAGCAGCCCGCAACCCTTGGGGACAGTGGGAGATGATGAGCAGTTCTTC. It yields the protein CASSPQPLGTVGDDEQFF.